These 23 T cell receptor beta chains were all obtained from the same sample, sequenced in a study of T cells after yellow fever vaccination (dated by TCRdb to between 2018 and 2021). In light of the paper, this sample's treatment or condition label describes: live attenuated yellow fever vaccine strain. The library was prepared using 5' RACE. The reads were generated on an Illumina HiSeq 2500. Using fastp trimming at Q25 and MiXCR clonotype assembly, TCRdb reanalyzed the public sequencing data and kept in-frame beta chains. Every distinct CDR3 protein forms one entry, paired with its most common genes and DNA. The sample includes fewer than 400,000 distinct CDR3 sequences, with around 6.4% observed a single time. Clones ranked in the top ten supply over 12% of the sample. The specimen comprised PBMCs, sampled 5 days after the yellow fever booster vaccination. The receptors derive from a man between 25 and 39 years old who received the YFV17D yellow fever vaccine.

This clonotype was recorded at least ten times. The CDR3 DNA follows: TGTGCCAGCAGTACCCCCACGTTCGCAAGGGGGGCCAACGTCCTGACTTTC. Translating gives CASSTPTFARGANVLTF. The chain uses TRBV6-5 and TRBJ2-6; no clear D gene. The V gene lost 5 bases and the J gene lost 4 bases, with 18 bases spanning the gap. CDR3 length: 17 amino acids. Per germline, CDR1 MNHEY and CDR2 SVGAGI.

The chain uses TRBV9 and TRBJ2-1; a weak D match, TRBD1 (5 bases). CDR1 is SGDLS and CDR2 is YYNGEE in the germline V gene. The CDR3 has 15 residues. V was pared by 1 base and J by 3 bases, with 11 bases between. The CDR3 DNA reads TGTGCCAGCAGCGTATCAGGGATCGGCTACAATGAGCAGTTCTTC. Encoded protein: CASSVSGIGYNEQFF.

This chain connects TRBV7-9 to TRBJ2-7; TRBD1 aligns across 7 bases. V trimming: 10 bases; J trimming: 0 bases; junction bases outside the gene matches: 3. This CDR3 is built from 12 residues. Germline V gene data show CDR1 as SEHNR and CDR2 as FQNEAQ (reference sequence). CDR3 protein: CATGDSSYEQYF. The CDR3 region has the DNA TGTGCCACCGGGGACAGCTCCTACGAGCAGTACTTC.

The chain combines TRBV7-2 with TRBJ2-2; TRBD2 might be the D (5 bases). There are 13 residues in the CDR3. Trimming left V 5 bases short and J 8 bases short, with 12 bases between. Per germline, CDR1 SGHTA and CDR2 FQGNSA. CDR3 region: CASSPNRGGELFF. Written as DNA, the CDR3 is TGTGCCAGCAGCCCCAACCGGGGTGGGGAGCTGTTTTTT.

This chain links TRBV6-2 or TRBV6-3 with TRBJ2-7; D gene uncertain. V lost 3 bases and J 4 bases, leaving 7 bases between the germline ends. The germline V gene has CDR1 MNHEY and CDR2 SVGEGT. The CDR3 consists of 12 residues. CDR3 nucleotides: TGTGCCAGCAGTTATCCCGGATACGAGCAGTACTTC. Protein product: CASSYPGYEQYF.

This clonotype was seen ten or more times. This chain connects TRBV18 to TRBJ2-7; TRBD2 is a possible D gene (5 bases). V dropped 2 bases and J dropped 1 base, with 12 bases sitting between them. Germline lookup yields CDR1 KGHSH and CDR2 LQKENI. The CDR3 has 15 amino acids. Here the CDR3 reads CASSPGGWDSYEQYF. In nucleotides, the CDR3 is TGTGCCAGCTCACCAGGAGGTTGGGATTCCTACGAGCAGTACTTC.

The V and J genes are TRBV7-6 and TRBJ2-7, with TRBD2 identical over 8 bases. Trimming removed 5 bases from V and 0 bases from J; junction bases left unmatched: 6. Germline V gene sequence: CDR1 SGHVS, CDR2 FNYEAQ. This CDR3 has 15 residues. The CDR3 coding sequence is TGTGCCAGCAGCCATCGTAGCGGGAACTCCTACGAGCAGTACTTC. Translated, it gives CASSHRSGNSYEQYF.

This clonotype was detected only a few times. V gene TRBV18 combines with J gene TRBJ2-1, with 10 bases aligning to TRBD1. The CDR3 contains 15 residues. Germline V gives CDR1 KGHSH, CDR2 LQKENI. The V and J ends lost 5 bases and 7 bases, in that order; junction bases with no gene match: 8. CDR3 bases: TGTGCCAGCTCAGCGGGACAGGGGATTTGGAATGAGCAGTTCTTC. It codes for CASSAGQGIWNEQFF.

The chain uses TRBV29-1 and TRBJ1-1, with D perhaps matching TRBD1 (5 bases). This CDR3 spans 13 amino acids. Germline V gene lookup returns CDR1 SQVTM and CDR2 ANQGSEA. Deletions cut 4 bases from V and 2 bases from J, with 11 bases between. The DNA of the CDR3 is TGCAGCGTTGCTAAGACAGCAAACACTGAAGCTTTCTTT. Translation gives CSVAKTANTEAFF. Full variable domain (rest looked up from reference TRBV29-1 and TRBJ1-1): SAVISQKPSRDICQRGTSLTIQCQVDSQVTMMFWYRQQPGQSLTLIATANQGSEATYESGFVIDKFPISRPNLTFSTLTVSNMSPEDSSIYLCSVAKTANTEAFFGQGTRLTVV.

This clonotype was picked up a small number of times. The gene calls are TRBV7-9 and TRBJ2-1; D ambiguous. The V and J ends lost 7 bases and 6 bases respectively, with 16 bases between them. CDR3 length equals 14 residues. Germline assignment: CDR1 SEHNR and CDR2 FQNEAQ (reference sequence). The CDR3 region has the DNA TGTGCCAGCACTGGTCGGAAGCTGACCAATGAGCAGTTCTTC. It encodes CASTGRKLTNEQFF.

In its sample, this clonotype was seen many times. V is TRBV11-3 and J is TRBJ2-5; unclear D gene. The CDR3 contains 13 residues. V gave up 5 bases and J gave up 2 bases, with 9 bases separating them. From germline, CDR1 is SGHNT and CDR2 YENEEA. In DNA, the CDR3 is TGTGCCAGCAGCGTAACCCCTCAAGAGACCCAGTACTTC. It specifies CASSVTPQETQYF.

This clonotype was picked up many times. The V gene is TRBV7-9, the J gene TRBJ1-5, with D possibly matching TRBD1 (5 bases). CDR1 SEHNR and CDR2 FQNEAQ come from the germline V gene (reference sequence). The CDR3 contains 15 residues. Trimming shortened V by 0 bases and J by 7 bases, and 13 bases separated the two germline ends. The DNA of the CDR3 is TGTGCCAGCAGCTTAGCGGACACGGGGGGACAGCCCCAGCATTTT. It codes for CASSLADTGGQPQHF.

This clonotype has only a few counts. This chain connects TRBV5-8 to TRBJ2-1; 14 nucleotides align to TRBD2. Germline V gene sequence: CDR1 SGHTS, CDR2 YDEGEE. The CDR3 has 16 amino acids. The ends lost 3 bases at V and 8 bases at J; junction bases unmatched: 7. The CDR3 protein is CASSSLGLAGDYEQFF. The CDR3 region has the DNA TGTGCCAGCAGCTCCCTGGGACTAGCGGGAGACTATGAGCAGTTCTTC. Drawing the rest from reference TRBV5-8 and TRBJ2-1, the complete variable domain is EAGVTQSPTHLIKTRGQQATLRCSPISGHTSVYWYQQALGLGLQFLLWYDEGEERNRGNFPPRFSGRQFPNYSSELNVNALELEDSALYLCASSSLGLAGDYEQFFGPGTRLTVL.

This clonotype was recorded many times. The chain employs TRBV5-6 and TRBJ2-7; unclear D gene. The germline V and J ends were trimmed by 4 bases and 7 bases, with 15 bases remaining between them. CDR3 size: 13 residues. Germline CDR1 and CDR2: SGHDT and YYEEEE. The CDR3 sequence is CASSVSGPLEQYF. The CDR3 coding sequence is TGTGCCAGCAGCGTCAGTGGGCCTCTTGAGCAGTACTTC.

The table lists this clonotype with many counts. DNA for the CDR3: TGTGCCAGCAGCCGTTGGACTAGCGGGCAAGTTTACAATGAGCAGTTCTTC. Protein product: CASSRWTSGQVYNEQFF. The chain links TRBV7-8 to TRBJ2-1; 11 bases fit TRBD2. V shed 5 bases, J shed 4 bases, and the junction held 10 bases outside the gene matches. CDR3 length: 17 residues. Per germline, CDR1 SGHVS and CDR2 FQNEAQ.

This clonotype was seen ten or more times. V and J are TRBV20-1 and TRBJ2-2; D is unclear. Germline V gene sequence: CDR1 DFQATT, CDR2 SNEGSKA (reference sequence). Trimming shortened V by 3 bases and J by 0 bases, and 5 bases separated the two germline ends. CDR3 length: 13 residues. The CDR3 DNA is TGCAGTGCTAGGACCCCGAACACCGGGGAGCTGTTTTTT. Translation: CSARTPNTGELFF.

This clonotype was seen a few times. The chain is built from TRBV5-4 and TRBJ2-5; either TRBD1 or TRBD2 may fit D (5 bases each). The CDR3 spans 15 residues. CDR1 and CDR2 from the germline V gene are SGHNT and YYREEE (reference sequence). The V end was cut by 4 bases, the J end by 4 bases, with 17 bases between. CDR3 in DNA: TGTGCCAGCAGCGCCGGGACCACCCAATCAGAGACCCAGTACTTC. Protein product: CASSAGTTQSETQYF.

This rearrangement joins TRBV7-2 to TRBJ2-1; TRBD2 matches at 14 bases. The junction had 4 bases not matched to a gene; V was cut back by 3 bases and J by 3 bases. This CDR3 region has 17 residues. CDR1 is SGHTA, CDR2 FQGNSA, per germline. The CDR3 region has the DNA TGTGCCAGCAGCTTGATCGGGACTAGCGGGAGCTACAATGAGCAGTTCTTC. It specifies CASSLIGTSGSYNEQFF. Together with reference TRBV7-2 and TRBJ2-1, the CDR3 gives the full variable domain: GAGVSQSPSNKVTEKGKDVELRCDPISGHTALYWYRQSLGQGLEFLIYFQGNSAPDKSGLPSDRFSAERTGGSVSTLTIQRTQQEDSAVYLCASSLIGTSGSYNEQFFGPGTRLTVL.

The rearrangement joins TRBV10-3 to TRBJ2-3; tentative D call: TRBD2 (5 bases). The V gene's germline CDR1 is ENHRY and CDR2 SYGVKD. The CDR3 loop spans 16 amino acids. The V end lost 4 bases, the J end lost 1 base, and 15 bases lay between the germline ends. The CDR3 sequence: CAISGSGLLGTDTQYF. As DNA, the CDR3 is TGTGCCATCAGTGGGTCTGGACTGTTGGGCACAGATACGCAGTATTTT.

The chain has TRBV20-1 and TRBJ2-2; 7 bases match TRBD2. Germline CDR1 DFQATT, CDR2 SNEGSKA (reference sequence). There are 14 residues in the CDR3. Trimming cost V 5 bases and J 1 base; bases outside gene matches: 4. CDR3 sequence: CSAPGTKNTGELFF. The CDR3 DNA reads as TGCAGTGCTCCCGGGACTAAGAACACCGGGGAGCTGTTTTTT.

J is TRBJ2-1 and V is TRBV23-1, with D maybe TRBD2 (8 bases). TRBV23-1 is filed as an ORF, its function uncertain. Trimming removed 4 bases at V and 4 bases at J, with 26 bases between. The CDR3 sequence is 19 residues long. The CDR3 loop reads CASSPQGVTGGPVYNEQFF. The CDR3 nucleotides are TGCGCCAGCAGTCCGCAGGGGGTTACGGGAGGGCCTGTTTACAATGAGCAGTTCTTC.

In this sample, this clonotype turned up many times. The rearrangement links TRBV5-1 to TRBJ2-5; weak D call: TRBD2 (6 bases). The V gene's germline CDR1 is SGHRS and CDR2 YFSETQ. The V gene lost 4 bases and the J gene lost 7 bases, with 8 bases spanning the gap. This CDR3 region has 11 residues. For the CDR3, the DNA is TGCGCCAGCAGCCCCGGGGGGACCCAGTACTTC. This gives the protein CASSPGGTQYF.

The chain carries TRBV19 and TRBJ1-1, with a possible D match to TRBD1 (5 bases). Trimming stripped 7 bases from V and 4 bases from J, with 13 bases between. This CDR3 spans 13 amino acids. Per the germline V gene, CDR1 is LNHDA and CDR2 is SQIVND (reference sequence). As DNA, the CDR3 is TGTGCCAGTACCGGGACCGCCGTCACTGAAGCTTTCTTT. Its translation is CASTGTAVTEAFF. Complete variable domain (other parts from reference TRBV19 and TRBJ1-1): DGGITQSPKYLFRKEGQNVTLSCEQNLNHDAMYWYRQDPGQGLRLIYYSQIVNDFQKGDIAEGYSVSREKKESFPLTVTSAQKNPTAFYLCASTGTAVTEAFFGQGTRLTVV.